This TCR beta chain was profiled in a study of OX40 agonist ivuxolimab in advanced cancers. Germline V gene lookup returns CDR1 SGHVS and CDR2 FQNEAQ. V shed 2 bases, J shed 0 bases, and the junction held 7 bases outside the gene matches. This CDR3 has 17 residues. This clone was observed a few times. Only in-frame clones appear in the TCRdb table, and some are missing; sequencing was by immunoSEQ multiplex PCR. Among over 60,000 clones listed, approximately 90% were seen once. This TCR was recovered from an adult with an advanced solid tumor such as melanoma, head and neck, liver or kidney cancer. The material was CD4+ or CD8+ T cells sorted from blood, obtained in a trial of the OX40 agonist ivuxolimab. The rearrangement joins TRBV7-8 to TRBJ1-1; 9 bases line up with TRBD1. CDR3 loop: CASSLSATGGVNTEAFF. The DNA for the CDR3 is TGTGCCAGCAGCTTAAGTGCGACAGGGGGGGTGAACACTGAAGCTTTCTTT. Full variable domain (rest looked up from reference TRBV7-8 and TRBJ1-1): GAGVSQSPRYKVAKRGQDVALRCDPISGHVSLFWYQQALGQGPEFLTYFQNEAQLDKSGLPSDRFFAERPEGSVSTLKIQRTQQEDSAVYLCASSLSATGGVNTEAFFGQGTRLTVV.